This T cell receptor beta chain came from a study of T cell responses to AZD1222 COVID-19 vaccine. Findings of the study overall: Targeting of unmutated variant regions was reportedly seen in nearly half of spike-specific TCRs. Females outnumbered males among donors, who were mostly white British; clonal diversity was possibly underestimated. Sampled repertoires all dated from after the peak T cell response. Only six or seven AZD1222 recipients tested seropositive at baseline.

As to this clone: Its antigen is undetermined.

Sequenced by immunoSEQ multiplex PCR; TCRdb stores in-frame clones only, minus some. The table includes some 150,000 clones, under 95% detected once. The origin of this receptor is an adult in good health. Sequenced material: peripheral blood, taken on day 0 of AZD1222 vaccination.

The CDR3 bases are TGTGCCAGCAGCTACGGACAGGGGGCGGGGATTGAGCAGTTCTTC. Translated, it gives CASSYGQGAGIEQFF. The chain links TRBV7-6 to TRBJ2-1, with 11 bases lining up with TRBD1. V was clipped by 4 bases and J by 9 bases; unmatched bases: 8. In germline, CDR1 is SGHVS, CDR2 FNYEAQ. There are 15 residues in the CDR3.